This TCR beta chain was documented in a study of cytomegalovirus exposure and HLA in healthy donors. Looked up from germline, CDR1 is LGHNA and CDR2 is YSLEER. Trimming left V 5 bases short and J 0 bases short, with 16 bases between. The CDR3 consists of 17 residues. TCRdb's table, derived via immunoSEQ multiplex PCR, lists solely in-frame clones and lacks some. The table includes 250,000 to 350,000 clones, roughly 90% detected once. The sample was PBMCs. This receptor was obtained from a woman under 40 in good health and CMV-seropositive. V usage is TRBV4-3 and J usage is TRBJ2-2; TRBD1 is a possible D gene (5 bases). The CDR3 coding sequence is TGCGCCAGCAGCACCCTGACAGCTAACGCGAACACCGGGGAGCTGTTTTTT. Protein sequence: CASSTLTANANTGELFF.